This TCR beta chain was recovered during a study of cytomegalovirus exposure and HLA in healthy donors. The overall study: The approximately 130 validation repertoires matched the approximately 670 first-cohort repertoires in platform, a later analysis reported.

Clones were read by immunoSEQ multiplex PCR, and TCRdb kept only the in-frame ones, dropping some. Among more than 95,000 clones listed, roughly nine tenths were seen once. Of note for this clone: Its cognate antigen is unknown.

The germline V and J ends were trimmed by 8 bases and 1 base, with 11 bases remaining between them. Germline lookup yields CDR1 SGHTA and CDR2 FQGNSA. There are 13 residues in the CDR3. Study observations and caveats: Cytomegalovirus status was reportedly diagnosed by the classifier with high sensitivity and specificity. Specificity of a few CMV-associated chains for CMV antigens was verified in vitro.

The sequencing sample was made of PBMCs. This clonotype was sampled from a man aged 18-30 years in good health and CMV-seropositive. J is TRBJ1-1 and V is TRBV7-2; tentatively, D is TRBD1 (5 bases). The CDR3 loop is CASHMGQNTEAFF. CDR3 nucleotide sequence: TGTGCCAGCCACATGGGGCAGAACACTGAAGCTTTCTTT.